These 9 T cell receptor beta chains share one sample of origin, sequenced in a study of blood T cell repertoires in COVID-19. Generated by immunoSEQ multiplex PCR, the TCRdb table keeps only in-frame clones and is missing some. Of over 200,000 clones detected, approximately 87% appear once; the ten largest clones hold roughly 2.5%. Sequenced input: peripheral blood. These receptors all come from a woman aged 45-59 years with acute or convalescent COVID-19.

The chain carries TRBV10-3 and TRBJ2-3; D may be TRBD2 (6 bases). The CDR3 covers 14 residues. V shed 7 bases and J shed 0 bases, with 11 bases lying between them. Germline values: CDR1 ENHRY, CDR2 SYGVKD. CDR3 nucleotide sequence: TGTGCCATCACGGCGGGGATTAGCACAGATACGCAGTATTTT. This encodes CAITAGISTDTQYF.

The chain is built from TRBV12-5 and TRBJ1-2; D unresolved. The CDR3 has 15 residues. CDR1 and CDR2 (germline): LGHNT, FRNRAP. V gave up 6 bases and J gave up 5 bases, with 19 bases separating them. CDR3 sequence: CASGYTEILFYGYTF. CDR3 sequence (DNA): TGTGCTAGTGGCTATACGGAGATTTTGTTTTATGGCTACACCTTC.

The chain joins TRBV15 to TRBJ1-2; D gene ambiguous. Germline V gives CDR1 LNHNV, CDR2 YYDKDF (reference sequence). The CDR3 contains 16 residues. Between the trimmed V and J ends, which lost 0 bases and 5 bases, there was a span of 16 bases. The CDR3 nucleotides are TGTGCCACCAGCAGAGATGTTGGCCCCGGGGTTTATGGCTACACCTTC. Translating gives CATSRDVGPGVYGYTF.

This clone has a single count. The genes are TRBV5-1 and TRBJ1-1; the D gene is possibly TRBD1 (5 bases). The germline gives CDR1 SGHRS, CDR2 YFSETQ. The CDR3 has 14 residues. The CDR3 loop reads CVVTRGAGNTEAFF. As DNA, the CDR3 is TGCGTCGTTACGCGGGGCGCGGGGAACACTGAAGCTTTCTTT.

The chain employs TRBV2 and TRBJ2-1; 8 nucleotides agree with TRBD1. J was trimmed by 6 bases and V by 1 base; bases with no gene match: 5. CDR3 length: 15 amino acids. The germline CDR1 and CDR2 sequences are SNHLY and FYNNEI. The CDR3 protein is CASSEGAGGTNEQFF. CDR3 nucleotides: TGTGCCAGCAGTGAAGGGGCAGGGGGCACCAATGAGCAGTTCTTC.

This clone was seen only once. The chain uses TRBV28 and TRBJ2-3, with 13 positions matching TRBD2. The CDR3 extends over 16 amino acids. The germline CDR1 and CDR2 sequences are MDHEN and SYDVKM. J was trimmed by 1 base and V by 6 bases; bases with no gene match: 4. CDR3 DNA sequence: TGTGCCAGCAGCCCCGGGACTAGCGGGGGCACAGATACGCAGTATTTT. It translates to CASSPGTSGGTDTQYF.

The chain employs TRBV29-1 and TRBJ2-2, with TRBD2 identical over 8 bases. After removal of 2 bases from V and 5 bases from J, the junction contained 4 bases not matched to a gene. Looked up from germline, CDR1 is SQVTM and CDR2 is ANQGSEA. The CDR3 has 14 residues. The CDR3 loop is CSVEIREGTGELFF. CDR3 bases: TGCAGCGTTGAAATCCGGGAGGGAACCGGGGAGCTGTTTTTT.

The chain combines TRBV27 with TRBJ1-1, with a weak D call TRBD1 (6 bases). CDR3 length equals 13 residues. The V gene's germline CDR1 is MNHEY and CDR2 SMNVEV (reference sequence). Deletions cut 5 bases from V and 6 bases from J, with 13 bases between. The CDR3 nucleotides are TGTGCCAGCAGTCCCTGGACAGTATCTGAAGCTTTCTTT. Translation gives CASSPWTVSEAFF.

The chain is built from TRBV18 and TRBJ1-3; 7 nucleotides line up with TRBD1. The germline V gene has CDR1 KGHSH and CDR2 LQKENI. The CDR3 totals 15 residues. Germline trimming cut 8 bases from V and 3 bases from J; bases unmatched to any gene: 10. The CDR3 sequence is CASAYSQGVGNTIYF. The CDR3 DNA reads as TGTGCCAGCGCGTATAGCCAGGGGGTTGGAAACACCATATATTTT. Variable domain in full (rest from reference TRBV18 and TRBJ1-3): NAGVMQNPRHLVRRRGQEARLRCSPMKGHSHVYWYRQLPEEGLKFMVYLQKENIIDESGMPKERFSAEFPKEGPSILRIQQVVRGDSAAYFCASAYSQGVGNTIYFGEGSWLTVV.